The 32 T cell receptor beta chains below were found in one sample sequenced in a study of CD8+ T cells in alopecia areata. Treatment here: oral pan-JAK inhibitor, 5-10 mg twice daily. In each case, RNA was isolated and then reverse transcribed into cDNA as the sequencing template. Clones were sequenced by immunoSEQ multiplex PCR, and TCRdb holds only the in-frame ones, with some missing. The table lists 120,000 to 150,000 clones, 82% of them singletons. The sequenced sample was CD8+ T cells sorted from blood, obtained at week 4, from a patient treated with tofacitinib. Receptor source: a human donor with alopecia areata.

J is TRBJ2-3 and V is TRBV10-2; D is possibly TRBD2 (5 bases). Trimming pared 3 bases from V and 0 bases from J, leaving 13 bases between. CDR1 is WSHSY and CDR2 is SAAADI in the germline V gene. The CDR3 loop spans 16 amino acids. The CDR3 nucleotides are TGCGCCAGCAGTGAACGGGATCTTACTAGCACAGATACGCAGTATTTT. Amino acids: CASSERDLTSTDTQYF.

The chain combines TRBV7-9 with TRBJ2-4; TRBD1 is a possible D gene (5 bases). In germline, CDR1 is SEHNR, CDR2 FQNEAQ (reference sequence). V lost 6 bases to trimming and J lost 3 bases, with 12 bases between them. The CDR3 runs to 14 residues. As DNA, the CDR3 is TGTGCCAGCAGTTCAGACAGTTACAAAAACATTCAGTACTTC. Translating it yields CASSSDSYKNIQYF.

This clone was seen more than once but under ten times. The V call is TRBV4-2, the J call TRBJ2-1; 9 nucleotides line up with TRBD1. Germline loops: CDR1 LGHNA, CDR2 YNFKEQ. Trimming removed 0 bases from V and 7 bases from J; junction bases left unmatched: 4. The CDR3 has 15 residues. CDR3 region: CASSQEQGASNEQFF. The CDR3 DNA is TGTGCCAGCAGCCAAGAACAGGGGGCATCGAATGAGCAGTTCTTC.

This chain connects TRBV5-1 to TRBJ1-1, with 9 positions matching TRBD1. Trimming cost V 4 bases and J 4 bases; bases outside gene matches: 5. CDR1 and CDR2 from the germline V gene are SGHRS and YFSETQ. This CDR3 is 14 amino acids long. The CDR3 nucleotides read TGCGCCAGCAGCCCCGGGACAGGGCCCACTGAAGCTTTCTTT. Translating it yields CASSPGTGPTEAFF.

The CDR3 region is CASSAYTPQGSSTDTQYF. CDR3 nucleotides: TGTGCCAGCAGTGCATACACTCCACAGGGGTCTAGCACAGATACGCAGTATTTT. The gene calls are TRBV25-1 and TRBJ2-3, with 7 bases fitting TRBD1. CDR3 size: 18 residues. Germline lookup yields CDR1 MGHDK and CDR2 SYGVNS. The junction had 13 bases not matched to a gene; V was cut back by 4 bases and J by 0 bases.

The V and J genes are TRBV14 and TRBJ2-3, with a possible D match to TRBD2 (6 bases). Trimming pared 4 bases from V and 6 bases from J, leaving 11 bases between. Germline CDR1 is SGHDN and CDR2 is FVKESK. The length of the CDR3 is 13 residues. The DNA for the CDR3 is TGTGCCAGCAGCCCGGGGAGCGGGGATACGCAGTATTTT. Translating it yields CASSPGSGDTQYF.

The chain joins TRBV10-3 to TRBJ2-5, with D possibly TRBD1 on 5 matching bases. Trimming removed 2 bases at V and 5 bases at J, with 12 bases between. Germline lookup yields CDR1 ENHRY and CDR2 SYGVKD. The CDR3 runs 14 residues. This CDR3 reads CAISEVGPGETQYF. The CDR3 region has the DNA TGTGCCATCAGTGAGGTCGGCCCAGGGGAGACCCAGTACTTC.

V is TRBV5-6 and J is TRBJ1-5, with D hard to call. Germline CDR1 is SGHDT and CDR2 is YYEEEE. There are 11 residues in the CDR3. Trimming cost V 3 bases and J 9 bases, with 7 bases left between them. CDR3 sequence (DNA): TGTGCCAGCAGCTCGACGGTGCCCCAGCATTTT. It encodes CASSSTVPQHF.

This rearrangement joins TRBV30 to TRBJ1-4; D gene uncertain. Germline assignment: CDR1 GTSNPN and CDR2 SVGIG (reference sequence). V lost 0 bases, J lost 8 bases, and 7 bases lay in between. This CDR3 spans 12 amino acids. CDR3 sequence reads: CAWSVENEKLFF. The CDR3 DNA reads as TGTGCCTGGAGTGTAGAAAACGAAAAACTGTTTTTT.

This clone has just a few counts. The chain links TRBV4-1 to TRBJ2-5, with D perhaps TRBD1 (6 bases). Germline V CDR1 and CDR2: MGHRA, YSYEKL. The CDR3 runs 15 residues. Trimming left V 3 bases short and J 5 bases short, with 16 bases between. The CDR3 sequence: CASSQTAGASETQYF. The CDR3 DNA reads TGCGCCAGCAGCCAGACAGCAGGGGCGTCGGAGACCCAGTACTTC.

V usage is TRBV7-9 and J usage is TRBJ1-1; no clear D. Germline V gene data show CDR1 as SEHNR and CDR2 as FQNEAQ (reference sequence). Trimming removed 5 bases from V and 6 bases from J, with 10 bases in between. The CDR3 runs 12 residues. The CDR3, as DNA: TGTGCCAGCAGCCACGGACGCGCTGAAGCTTTCTTT. Protein sequence: CASSHGRAEAFF.

The V and J genes are TRBV7-8 and TRBJ1-1; 9 nucleotides agree with TRBD1. The CDR3 covers 16 residues. With 5 bases clipped from V and 4 bases from J, the junction kept 11 bases outside the gene matches. From germline, CDR1 is SGHVS and CDR2 FQNEAQ. The CDR3 DNA is TGTGCCAGCAGCCGACCCCGGGACAGGGAGGGCACTGAAGCTTTCTTT. Protein product: CASSRPRDREGTEAFF. Looking up the rest from reference TRBV7-8 and TRBJ1-1 gives the full variable domain: GAGVSQSPRYKVAKRGQDVALRCDPISGHVSLFWYQQALGQGPEFLTYFQNEAQLDKSGLPSDRFFAERPEGSVSTLKIQRTQQEDSAVYLCASSRPRDREGTEAFFGQGTRLTVV.

J is TRBJ1-1 and V is TRBV5-1; D not certain. CDR3 length equals 16 residues. Germline CDR1 is SGHRS and CDR2 is YFSETQ. V was pared by 0 bases and J by 2 bases, with 14 bases between. The CDR3 DNA reads TGCGCCAGCAGCTTGGCCCTGGACGGTAAAAACACTGAAGCTTTCTTT. It specifies CASSLALDGKNTEAFF.

With respect to this clone: The same CDR3 arises from other DNA sequences in this sample as well. The J gene is TRBJ2-2, the V gene TRBV2, with D possibly being TRBD2 (5 bases). CDR3 size: 15 residues. Trimming took off 7 bases at V and 7 bases at J, with 19 bases between the two ends. Germline V gene lookup returns CDR1 SNHLY and CDR2 FYNNEI. Here the CDR3 DNA reads TGTGCCAGCATCTTGACACTTCGGGGTCTCGGGGAGCTGTTTTTT. Protein sequence: CASILTLRGLGELFF.

Written as DNA, the CDR3 is TGCGCCAGCAGCTTGGCCAGGGGGTTCCAAGAGACCCAGTACTTC. Residues: CASSLARGFQETQYF. The V and J genes are TRBV5-1 and TRBJ2-5; 7 bases map to TRBD1. The CDR3 contains 15 residues. V trimming: 0 bases; J trimming: 1 base; junction bases outside the gene matches: 3. Germline loops: CDR1 SGHRS, CDR2 YFSETQ.

The rearrangement joins TRBV15 to TRBJ2-3; 9 nucleotides align to TRBD1. Germline V gene data show CDR1 as LNHNV and CDR2 as YYDKDF (reference sequence). The V gene end was trimmed by 5 bases and the J gene end by 4 bases; junction bases not matched to a gene: 4. CDR3 length: 14 residues. CDR3: CATSGQGSPDTQYF. In DNA, the CDR3 is TGTGCCACCAGCGGACAGGGGTCGCCAGATACGCAGTATTTT.

This clone is a singleton in its sample. The chain employs TRBV4-1 and TRBJ2-7; D is possibly TRBD2 (6 bases). V gave up 6 bases and J gave up 0 bases, with 12 bases separating them. Per germline, CDR1 MGHRA and CDR2 YSYEKL. This CDR3 region has 14 residues. The CDR3 sequence: CASSDRDSSYEQYF. CDR3 sequence (DNA): TGCGCCAGCAGTGATCGGGACTCCTCCTACGAGCAGTACTTC.

This clone showed up just once. This chain connects TRBV30 to TRBJ1-1; D remains ambiguous. Germline CDR1 GTSNPN, CDR2 SVGIG (reference sequence). The V gene lost 5 bases and the J gene lost 6 bases, with 16 bases spanning the gap. The CDR3 spans 13 residues. The CDR3 spells CAWALRGFPEAFF. The CDR3 coding sequence is TGTGCCTGGGCCCTGAGAGGGTTTCCTGAAGCTTTCTTT. Complete variable domain (other parts from reference TRBV30 and TRBJ1-1): SQTIHQWPATLVQPVGSPLSLECTVEGTSNPNLYWYRQAAGRGLQLLFYSVGIGQISSEVPQNLSASRPQDRQFILSSKKLLLSDSGFYLCAWALRGFPEAFFGQGTRLTVV.

Only a few counts were recorded for this clone. J is TRBJ2-3 and V is TRBV6-5, with D maybe TRBD2 (7 bases). V lost 5 bases to trimming and J lost 6 bases, with 15 bases between them. This CDR3 contains 14 residues. Germline CDR1 MNHEY, CDR2 SVGAGI. CDR3 bases: TGTGCCAGCAGTGACGGTGGGGGGGCGGATACGCAGTATTTT. Amino acids: CASSDGGGADTQYF.

This chain connects TRBV7-6 to TRBJ2-3; no firm D call. This CDR3 comprises 14 residues. The V gene's germline CDR1 is SGHVS and CDR2 FNYEAQ. V shed 1 base and J shed 2 bases, with 7 bases lying between them. This CDR3 reads CASSLDADTDTQYF. The CDR3 DNA follows: TGTGCCAGCAGCTTAGATGCAGACACAGATACGCAGTATTTT.

This clone appeared once. This sequence joins TRBV27 and TRBJ2-3; unclear D gene. With 0 bases removed from V and 3 bases from J, the gap between germline ends came to 4 bases. CDR1 and CDR2 from the germline V gene are MNHEY and SMNVEV (reference sequence). The CDR3 consists of 13 residues. CDR3 amino acids: CASSLSLTDTQYF. DNA for the CDR3: TGTGCCAGCAGTTTATCACTGACAGATACGCAGTATTTT.

The chain combines TRBV4-2 with TRBJ2-1; 13 bases match TRBD2. The ends lost 0 bases at V and 8 bases at J; junction bases unmatched: 4. The CDR3 spans 16 residues. The germline gives CDR1 LGHNA, CDR2 YNFKEQ. The CDR3 is CASSQEGTSGVYEQFF. CDR3 nucleotide sequence: TGTGCCAGCAGCCAAGAGGGGACTAGCGGGGTCTATGAGCAGTTCTTC.

The chain is built from TRBV7-3 and TRBJ2-5; 8 bases match TRBD2. Germline loops: CDR1 SGHTA, CDR2 FQGTGA. V was clipped by 5 bases and J by 5 bases; unmatched bases: 10. This CDR3 is 15 amino acids long. CDR3 sequence reads: CASSRSGGQGETQYF. CDR3 nucleotides: TGTGCCAGCAGCCGCAGCGGGGGTCAAGGGGAGACCCAGTACTTC.

This rearrangement joins TRBV5-4 to TRBJ1-1; D might be TRBD1 (5 bases). The ends were cut back, 2 bases at V and 5 bases at J, with 13 bases in the middle. Germline CDR1 SGHNT, CDR2 YYREEE (reference sequence). The CDR3 runs 14 residues. CDR3 protein: CASSFLAGRTEAFF. The CDR3 bases are TGTGCCAGCAGCTTCCTAGCAGGGCGAACTGAAGCTTTCTTT.

The chain recombines TRBV29-1 with TRBJ2-6, with D perhaps matching TRBD1 (5 bases). V lost 0 bases to trimming and J lost 2 bases, with 11 bases between them. The CDR3 sequence is 16 residues long. Germline V lookup: CDR1 SQVTM, CDR2 ANQGSEA. The CDR3 nucleotides are TGCAGCGTTGAAGAGGACACTTTGGCTGGGGCCAACGTCCTGACTTTC. This translates into CSVEEDTLAGANVLTF.

The chain joins TRBV30 to TRBJ2-7; 7 positions match TRBD1. The CDR3 extends over 14 amino acids. Germline lookup yields CDR1 GTSNPN and CDR2 SVGIG (reference sequence). With 0 bases clipped from V and 0 bases from J, the junction kept 2 bases outside the gene matches. The CDR3 nucleotides read TGTGCCTGGAGTGTTTGGGACAGCTCCTACGAGCAGTACTTC. This translates into CAWSVWDSSYEQYF.

Of note for this clone: Mismatch with germline at one junction end may stem from a read error. The V call is TRBV6-1, the J call TRBJ2-2; D is ambiguous. This CDR3 comprises 12 residues. Germline CDR1 is MNHNS and CDR2 is SASEGT. CDR3 residues: CASREGGGELFF. DNA for the CDR3: TGTGCCAGCAGAGAAGGTGGCGGGGAGCTGTTTTTT.

The genes are TRBV27 and TRBJ2-7, with D hard to call. From germline, CDR1 is MNHEY and CDR2 SMNVEV (reference sequence). V was trimmed by 2 bases and J by 6 bases, leaving 8 bases between them. The CDR3 contains 12 residues. This CDR3 is CASSLGAGEQYF. CDR3 DNA: TGTGCCAGCAGTTTAGGCGCAGGCGAGCAGTACTTC.

Comments on this clone: Germline is not matched at one junction end, which may reflect a read error. The chain has TRBV7-9 and TRBJ2-5; no clear D gene. Germline lookup yields CDR1 SEHNR and CDR2 FQNEAQ (reference sequence). CDR3 size: 13 residues. The CDR3: CASSTDGVEAQYF. DNA of the CDR3: TGTGCCAGCAGCACCGACGGCGTAGAGGCCCAGTACTTC.

The gene calls are TRBV7-8 and TRBJ2-7, with a tentative D call TRBD1 (5 bases). Germline V gene sequence: CDR1 SGHVS, CDR2 FQNEAQ. CDR3 length: 15 residues. The V end lost 2 bases, the J end lost 3 bases, and 14 bases lay between the germline ends. CDR3 nucleotide sequence: TGTGCCAGCAGCTTAAGGACAAATCCTCTCTACGAGCAGTACTTC. This translates into CASSLRTNPLYEQYF.

The genes are TRBV27 and TRBJ1-1, with unresolved D. The CDR3 has 13 residues. V shed 2 bases and J shed 5 bases, with 9 bases lying between them. Per the germline V gene, CDR1 is MNHEY and CDR2 is SMNVEV (reference sequence). The chain's CDR3 is CASSLGLRTEAFF. The DNA of the CDR3 is TGTGCCAGCAGTTTAGGGCTGAGAACTGAAGCTTTCTTT.

The chain carries TRBV7-9 and TRBJ2-3; TRBD2 aligns across 13 bases. J was trimmed by 5 bases and V by 3 bases; bases with no gene match: 5. Germline-derived CDR1 and CDR2 are SEHNR and FQNEAQ (reference sequence). The CDR3 runs 16 residues. Here the CDR3 DNA reads TGTGCCAGCAGCTTGACTAGCGGGGGGTTGAGAGATACGCAGTATTTT. Protein product: CASSLTSGGLRDTQYF.